The 15 T cell receptor beta chains given below trace back to one sample, sequenced in a study of blood T cell repertoires in COVID-19. TCRdb's table, derived via immunoSEQ multiplex PCR, lists solely in-frame clones and lacks some. The sample holds fewer than 250,000 clones, 70% to 90% seen once. Sequencing was performed on PBMCs or T cells enriched from blood (not recorded which). Receptors were obtained from a man aged 25-40 years who had recovered from COVID-19.

This clone was seen once. The chain combines TRBV20-1 with TRBJ2-7, with D possibly being TRBD2 (6 bases). Trimming left V 3 bases short and J 3 bases short, with 15 bases between. Germline CDR1 DFQATT, CDR2 SNEGSKA (reference sequence). The CDR3 is 14 residues long. The CDR3 loop reads CSASLQGGNYEQYF. The CDR3 region has the DNA TGCAGTGCTAGTCTTCAGGGAGGTAACTACGAGCAGTACTTC.

The CDR3 nucleotides are TGTGCCGTAACAGGGGGGCAGGCCACTGAAGCTTTCTTT. Its translation: CAVTGGQATEAFF. V is TRBV10-3 and J is TRBJ1-1; 8 nucleotides match TRBD1. Trimming at V came to 11 bases and at J to 4 bases, leaving 9 bases not matched to a gene. This CDR3 has 13 residues. Germline assignment: CDR1 ENHRY and CDR2 SYGVKD.

The chain uses TRBV4-3 and TRBJ2-7, with D maybe TRBD1 (6 bases). The CDR3 extends over 15 amino acids. Germline CDR1 is LGHNA and CDR2 is YSLEER. The V gene lost 1 base and the J gene lost 0 bases, with 10 bases spanning the gap. CDR3 nucleotides: TGCGCCAGCAGCCAAGCTGACAGGAGCTCCTACGAGCAGTACTTC. Its protein product is CASSQADRSSYEQYF.

This chain joins TRBV29-1 and TRBJ2-7; 10 bases match TRBD2. The CDR3 runs 13 residues. V was clipped by 6 bases and J by 4 bases; unmatched bases: 6. The germline V gene has CDR1 SQVTM and CDR2 ANQGSEA. The DNA for the CDR3 is TGCAGCGTCTCCGCGACTAGCGGGTACGAGCAGTACTTC. Encoded protein: CSVSATSGYEQYF.

The chain carries TRBV19 and TRBJ2-3; D might be TRBD2 (5 bases). The germline V and J ends were trimmed by 3 bases and 4 bases, with 11 bases remaining between them. Germline CDR1 is LNHDA and CDR2 is SQIVND (reference sequence). The CDR3 extends over 14 amino acids. CDR3 in DNA: TGTGCCAGTAGTATCCCCCTAGCACCAGATACGCAGTATTTT. Amino acid sequence: CASSIPLAPDTQYF.

The rearrangement joins TRBV9 to TRBJ2-7; 10 positions match TRBD1. CDR1 is SGDLS and CDR2 is YYNGEE in the germline V gene. The CDR3 consists of 16 residues. V lost 0 bases to trimming and J lost 3 bases; unmatched junction nucleotides: 6. This chain's CDR3 is CASSVGGTGAIYEQYF. CDR3 coding DNA: TGTGCCAGCAGCGTAGGGGGGACAGGGGCGATCTACGAGCAGTACTTC.

The chain couples TRBV5-1 to TRBJ2-2; D unresolved. The CDR3 length is 14 residues. CDR1 SGHRS and CDR2 YFSETQ come from the germline V gene. V was shortened by 0 bases and J by 4 bases, with 7 bases between the two germline ends. The CDR3 loop is CASSLGGITGELFF. The DNA for the CDR3 is TGCGCCAGCAGCTTGGGCGGTATCACCGGGGAGCTGTTTTTT.

The rearrangement links TRBV7-9 to TRBJ1-1; D gene ambiguous. The V gene lost 5 bases and the J gene lost 1 base, with 17 bases spanning the gap. From germline, CDR1 is SEHNR and CDR2 FQNEAQ (reference sequence). The CDR3 has 16 amino acids. In nucleotides, the CDR3 is TGTGCCAGCAGCCCCACGGTGTCGGGGAGGAACACTGAAGCTTTCTTT. Protein: CASSPTVSGRNTEAFF.

The chain links TRBV9 to TRBJ1-1; TRBD1 might be the D (6 bases). This CDR3 is built from 13 residues. V lost 0 bases to trimming and J lost 11 bases, with 14 bases between them. In germline, CDR1 is SGDLS, CDR2 YYNGEE. The CDR3 protein is CASSVESTGLAFF. The CDR3 nucleotides read TGTGCCAGCAGCGTAGAGAGTACAGGGCTGGCTTTCTTT.

The rearrangement joins TRBV7-5 to TRBJ1-1; TRBD1 was called by the table and not checked on the DNA. TRBV7-5 is a recognized pseudogene. The CDR3 is 15 amino acids. The CDR3, as DNA: TGTGTCAGAAGCTCATCGGACACGGAGAACACTGAAGCTTTCTTT. Amino acid sequence: CVRSSSDTENTEAFF.

The V call is TRBV7-8, the J call TRBJ2-7, with D unresolved. This CDR3 is built from 16 residues. V lost 5 bases and J 2 bases, leaving 19 bases between the germline ends. Germline loops: CDR1 SGHVS, CDR2 FQNEAQ. CDR3 protein: CASSPDRTRLAYEQYF. The CDR3 DNA sequence: TGTGCCAGCAGCCCCGACCGAACCAGGTTAGCCTACGAGCAGTACTTC.

The chain joins TRBV4-1 to TRBJ1-2; D may be TRBD1 (5 bases). This CDR3 spans 15 amino acids. V lost 1 base to trimming and J lost 8 bases, with 17 bases between them. Germline-derived CDR1 and CDR2 are MGHRA and YSYEKL. DNA of the CDR3: TGCGCCAGCAGCCAAGGAGGGGATTACGGGAGCGGCTACACCTTC. Its translation is CASSQGGDYGSGYTF.

This clone appeared a single time. The chain employs TRBV5-1 and TRBJ2-5, with 10 bases fitting TRBD2. The germline V gene has CDR1 SGHRS and CDR2 YFSETQ. V dropped 4 bases and J dropped 2; count of bases not matched to a gene: 8. The CDR3 loop spans 16 amino acids. CDR3 residues: CASSHLSGRSQETQYF. DNA of the CDR3: TGCGCCAGCAGCCACCTTAGCGGGAGGAGTCAAGAGACCCAGTACTTC.

V usage is TRBV2 and J usage is TRBJ2-6; D is perhaps TRBD1 (5 bases). The germline CDR1 and CDR2 sequences are SNHLY and FYNNEI. Deletions cut 8 bases from V and 1 base from J, with 6 bases between. This CDR3 has 13 amino acids. The CDR3 loop reads CASAGSGANVLTF. CDR3 DNA: TGTGCCAGCGCAGGGTCTGGGGCCAACGTCCTGACTTTC.

Only a few counts were recorded for this clone. The chain is built from TRBV7-2 and TRBJ2-7; no clear D gene. The CDR3 contains 12 residues. Trimming took off 5 bases at V and 0 bases at J, with 5 bases between the two ends. Germline lookup yields CDR1 SGHTA and CDR2 FQGNSA. CDR3 residues: CASSPNSYEQYF. CDR3 DNA: TGTGCCAGCAGCCCCAACTCCTACGAGCAGTACTTC.